Listed here is a single TCR beta chain. Its cognate antigen is unknown. The record originates from a study of post-analysis software for immune sequencing data. Carried by the TCR beta cDNA libraries were unique molecular identifiers. T cells numbering roughly 1 to 10 million yielded cDNA molecules that totaled about 500,000. In TCRdb, the PCR reads were re-called with MiXCR into one record per CDR3 protein. The table lists hundreds of thousands of distinct CDR3 sequences, 44% of them singletons. The V end was cut by 3 bases, the J end by 1 base, with 9 bases between. Looked up from germline, CDR1 is SEHNR and CDR2 is FQNEAQ (reference sequence). The CDR3 is 15 amino acids. Notes on the study in general: The five TRBV segments detected at higher frequency in patients than in controls included TRBV5-6, TRBV5-1 and TRBV20-1. Normalized Chao1 diversity in multiple sclerosis patients fell significantly below that of controls.

The sequenced material came from blood. This TCR was sampled from a girl aged 5 to 17 with multiple sclerosis. The chain links TRBV7-9 to TRBJ1-4, with a possible D match to TRBD1 (5 bases). The CDR3 region has the DNA TGTGCCAGCAGCTTTTACCAGGGAACTAATGAAAAACTGTTTTTT. Its translation is CASSFYQGTNEKLFF.